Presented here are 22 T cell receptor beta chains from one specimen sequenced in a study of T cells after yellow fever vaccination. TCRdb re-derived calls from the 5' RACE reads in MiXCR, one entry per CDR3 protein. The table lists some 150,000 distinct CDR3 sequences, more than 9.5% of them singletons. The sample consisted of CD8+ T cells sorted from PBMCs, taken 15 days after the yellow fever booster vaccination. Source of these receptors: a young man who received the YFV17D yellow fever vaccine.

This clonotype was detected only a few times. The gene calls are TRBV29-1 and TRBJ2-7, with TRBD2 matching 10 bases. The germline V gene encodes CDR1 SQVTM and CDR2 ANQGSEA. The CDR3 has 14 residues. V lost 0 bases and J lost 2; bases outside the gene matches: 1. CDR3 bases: TGCAGCGTTGAAGAAACTAGCGGGGCCTACGAGCAGTACTTC. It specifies CSVEETSGAYEQYF.

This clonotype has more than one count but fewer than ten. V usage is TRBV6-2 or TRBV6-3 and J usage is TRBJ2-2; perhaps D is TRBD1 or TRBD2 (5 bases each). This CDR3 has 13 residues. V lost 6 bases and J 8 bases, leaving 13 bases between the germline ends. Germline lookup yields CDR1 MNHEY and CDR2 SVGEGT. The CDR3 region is CASRIGDGGELFF. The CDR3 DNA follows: TGTGCCAGCAGGATCGGGGACGGAGGGGAGCTGTTTTTT.

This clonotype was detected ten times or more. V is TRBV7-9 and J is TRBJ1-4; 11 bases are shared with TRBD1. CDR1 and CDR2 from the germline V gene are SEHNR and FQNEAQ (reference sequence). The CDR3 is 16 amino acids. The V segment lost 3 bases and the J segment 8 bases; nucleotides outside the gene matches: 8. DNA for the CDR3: TGTGCCAGCAGCTTTTCCCGGGACAGGGGGGACGAAAAACTGTTTTTT. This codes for CASSFSRDRGDEKLFF.

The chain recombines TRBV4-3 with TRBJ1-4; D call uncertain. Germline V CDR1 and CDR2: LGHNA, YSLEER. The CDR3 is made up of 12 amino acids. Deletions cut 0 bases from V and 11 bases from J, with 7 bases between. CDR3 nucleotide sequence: TGCGCCAGCAGCCAAGATTATAGGAAACTGTTTTTT. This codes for CASSQDYRKLFF.

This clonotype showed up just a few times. The CDR3 spells CASSSRPGTGGTDTQYF. The CDR3, as DNA: TGTGCCAGCAGCTCGCGTCCCGGGACAGGGGGCACAGATACGCAGTATTTT. V is TRBV11-2 and J is TRBJ2-3; TRBD1 aligns across 10 bases. The CDR3 totals 17 residues. The ends lost 4 bases at V and 1 base at J; junction bases unmatched: 8. The germline CDR1 and CDR2 sequences are SGHAT and FQNNGV.

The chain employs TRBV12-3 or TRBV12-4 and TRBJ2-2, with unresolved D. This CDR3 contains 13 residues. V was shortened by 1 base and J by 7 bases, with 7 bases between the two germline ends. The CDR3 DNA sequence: TGTGCCAGCAGTTTAGGGAGCGTCGGGGAGCTGTTTTTT. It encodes CASSLGSVGELFF.

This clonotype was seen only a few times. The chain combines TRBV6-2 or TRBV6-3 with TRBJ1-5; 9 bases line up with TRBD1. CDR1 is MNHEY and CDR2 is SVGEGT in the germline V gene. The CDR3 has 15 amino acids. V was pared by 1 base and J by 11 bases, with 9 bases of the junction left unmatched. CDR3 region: CASSYWTGEGVAQHF. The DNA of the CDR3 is TGTGCCAGCAGTTACTGGACAGGGGAAGGGGTAGCCCAGCATTTT.

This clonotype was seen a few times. The CDR3 here is CASSPREETQYF. The CDR3 DNA reads as TGTGCCAGCTCCCCACGAGAAGAGACCCAGTACTTC. V and J are TRBV7-6 and TRBJ2-5; D is unresolved. The germline gives CDR1 SGHVS, CDR2 FNYEAQ. V was pared by 8 bases and J by 3 bases, with 10 bases between. The CDR3 runs to 12 residues.

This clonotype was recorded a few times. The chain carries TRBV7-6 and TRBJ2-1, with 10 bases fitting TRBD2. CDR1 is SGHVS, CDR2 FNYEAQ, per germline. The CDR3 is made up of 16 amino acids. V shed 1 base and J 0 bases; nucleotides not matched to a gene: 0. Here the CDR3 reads CASSLVAGGSYNEQFF. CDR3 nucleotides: TGTGCCAGCAGCTTAGTAGCGGGGGGCTCCTACAATGAGCAGTTCTTC.

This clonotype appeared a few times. CDR3 DNA sequence: TGCGCCAGCAGCCACCCCCCCAACTCCAATCAGCCCCAGCATTTT. This gives the protein CASSHPPNSNQPQHF. The rearrangement uses TRBV4-1 and TRBJ1-5; no reliable D call. CDR1 is MGHRA and CDR2 is YSYEKL in the germline V gene. V was trimmed by 3 bases and J by 3 bases, leaving 12 bases between them. The CDR3 loop spans 15 amino acids.

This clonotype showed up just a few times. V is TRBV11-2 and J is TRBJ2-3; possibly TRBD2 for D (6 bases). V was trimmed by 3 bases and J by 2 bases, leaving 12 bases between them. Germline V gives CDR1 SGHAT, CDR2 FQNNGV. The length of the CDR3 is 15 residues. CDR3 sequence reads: CASSFGRGNTDTQYF. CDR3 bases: TGTGCCAGCAGCTTTGGACGGGGGAACACAGATACGCAGTATTTT.

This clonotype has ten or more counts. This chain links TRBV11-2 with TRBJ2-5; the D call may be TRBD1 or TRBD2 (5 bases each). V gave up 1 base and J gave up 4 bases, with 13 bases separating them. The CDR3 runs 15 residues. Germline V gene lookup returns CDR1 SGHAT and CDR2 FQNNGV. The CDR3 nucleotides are TGTGCCAGCAGCTTAGGTTGGGACGGGGCAGAGACCCAGTACTTC. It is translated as CASSLGWDGAETQYF.

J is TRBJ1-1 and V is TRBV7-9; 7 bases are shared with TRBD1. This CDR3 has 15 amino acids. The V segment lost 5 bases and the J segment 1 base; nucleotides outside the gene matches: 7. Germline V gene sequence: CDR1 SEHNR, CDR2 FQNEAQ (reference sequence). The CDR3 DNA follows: TGTGCCAGCAGCATACTGGGACAGCCGAACACTGAAGCTTTCTTT. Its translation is CASSILGQPNTEAFF.

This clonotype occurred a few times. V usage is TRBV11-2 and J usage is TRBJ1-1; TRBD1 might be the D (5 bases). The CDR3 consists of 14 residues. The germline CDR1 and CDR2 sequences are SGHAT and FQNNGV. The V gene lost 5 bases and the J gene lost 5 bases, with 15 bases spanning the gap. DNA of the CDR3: TGTGCCAGCAGCCGTTTGGGGGAGGGGACTGAAGCTTTCTTT. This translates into CASSRLGEGTEAFF.

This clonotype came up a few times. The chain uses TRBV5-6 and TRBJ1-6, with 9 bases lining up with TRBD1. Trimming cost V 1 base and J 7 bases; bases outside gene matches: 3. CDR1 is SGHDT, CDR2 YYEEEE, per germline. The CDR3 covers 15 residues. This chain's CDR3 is CASSLIGQGNSPLHF. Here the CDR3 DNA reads TGTGCCAGCAGCTTGATCGGACAGGGGAATTCACCCCTCCACTTT.

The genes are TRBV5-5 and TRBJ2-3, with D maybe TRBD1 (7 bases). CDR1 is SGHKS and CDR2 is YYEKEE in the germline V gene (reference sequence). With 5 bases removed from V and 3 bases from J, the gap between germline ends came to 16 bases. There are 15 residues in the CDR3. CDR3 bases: TGTGCCAGCAGGTCGGGGGACAGCCAAACAGATACGCAGTATTTT. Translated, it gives CASRSGDSQTDTQYF.

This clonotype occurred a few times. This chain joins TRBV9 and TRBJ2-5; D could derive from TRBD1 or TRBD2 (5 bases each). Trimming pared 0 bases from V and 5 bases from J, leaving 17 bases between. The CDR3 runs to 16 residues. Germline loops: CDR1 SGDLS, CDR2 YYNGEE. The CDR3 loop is CASSVEDLGQRETQYF. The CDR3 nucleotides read TGTGCCAGCAGCGTAGAGGATTTGGGGCAGCGGGAGACCCAGTACTTC.

The CDR3, as DNA: TGTGCCAGCAGAAGTACAGAGATCTCCGAAAAACTGTTTTTT. Translating it yields CASRSTEISEKLFF. V gene TRBV27 combines with J gene TRBJ1-4; D unresolved. The CDR3 has 14 amino acids. Germline V gene lookup returns CDR1 MNHEY and CDR2 SMNVEV (reference sequence). V dropped 6 bases and J dropped 8 bases, with 16 bases sitting between them.

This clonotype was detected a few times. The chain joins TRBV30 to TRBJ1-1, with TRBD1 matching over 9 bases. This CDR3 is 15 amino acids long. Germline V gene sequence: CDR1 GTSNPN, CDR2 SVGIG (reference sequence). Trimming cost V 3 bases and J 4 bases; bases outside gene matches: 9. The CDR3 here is CAWSYGTGMGTEAFF. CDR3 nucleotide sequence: TGTGCCTGGAGCTACGGGACAGGGATGGGCACTGAAGCTTTCTTT.

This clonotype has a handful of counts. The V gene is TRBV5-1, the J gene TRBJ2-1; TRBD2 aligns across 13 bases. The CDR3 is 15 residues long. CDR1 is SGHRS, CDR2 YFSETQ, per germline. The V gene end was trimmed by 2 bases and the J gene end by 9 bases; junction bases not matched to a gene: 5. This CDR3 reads CASSFTSGGVIEQFF. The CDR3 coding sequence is TGCGCCAGCAGCTTCACTAGCGGGGGGGTAATTGAGCAGTTCTTC.

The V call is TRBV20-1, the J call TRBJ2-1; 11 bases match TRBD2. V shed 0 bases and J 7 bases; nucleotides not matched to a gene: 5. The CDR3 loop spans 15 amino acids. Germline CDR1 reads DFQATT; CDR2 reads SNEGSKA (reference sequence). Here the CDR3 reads CSARDLSGGANEQFF. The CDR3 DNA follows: TGCAGTGCTAGAGATCTTAGCGGGGGGGCAAATGAGCAGTTCTTC.

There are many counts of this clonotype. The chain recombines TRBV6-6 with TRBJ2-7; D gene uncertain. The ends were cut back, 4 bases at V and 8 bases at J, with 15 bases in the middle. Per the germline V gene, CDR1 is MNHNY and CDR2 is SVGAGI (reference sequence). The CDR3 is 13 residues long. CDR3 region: CASSSGGVPKQYV. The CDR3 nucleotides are TGTGCCAGCAGTTCAGGTGGTGTCCCGAAGCAGTACGTC.